This TCR beta chain stems from a study of shared clonotypes between healthy human individuals. For the study at large: Participating donors consisted of a couple of women and a few men aged 18 to 49.

Study donors comprised healthy, HIV-negative adults devoid of recent acute infection or vaccination. Findings and limits, study-wide: Rarefaction showed sorted-subset sequencing was incomplete despite large depth. Among a few donors, 4.5% to 5.5% of naive CD4 clonotypes were found in common.

With regard to this clone: Its matching antigen is unknown.

The CDR3 sequence is 15 residues long. J lost 7 bases, V lost 5 bases, and 7 bases had no gene match. The germline gives CDR1 LNHDA, CDR2 SQIVND (reference sequence). Data came from immunoSEQ multiplex PCR; TCRdb stores just in-frame clones and leaves some out. This table has 2,500,000 or so clones, around 94% appearing once. The source of this sequence is a man between 18 and 35 years old in good health. The V and J genes are TRBV19 and TRBJ1-6; 8 bases are shared with TRBD1. The sample consisted of naive CD4+ T cells sorted from blood. Specified subset: CD45RA+ positively selected. The CDR3 DNA reads as TGTGCCAGTAGTCCGATGACAGGGGAGAATTCACCCCTCCACTTT. This encodes CASSPMTGENSPLHF. Filled out from reference TRBV19 and TRBJ1-6, the complete variable domain reads DGGITQSPKYLFRKEGQNVTLSCEQNLNHDAMYWYRQDPGQGLRLIYYSQIVNDFQKGDIAEGYSVSREKKESFPLTVTSAQKNPTAFYLCASSPMTGENSPLHFGNGTRLTVT.